This record concerns one TCR beta chain sequence. Its antigen is unknown. The germline V gene has CDR1 MNHEY and CDR2 SVGEGT. This CDR3 spans 16 amino acids. Donors each gave approximately 2.5 ml of blood. The source of the sample is a study of monozygotic twins with inflammatory bowel disease. Regarding the study as a whole: No detectable difference in repertoire similarity separated concordant from discordant twins, possibly as a result of limited power.

TCRalpha and TCRbeta cDNA went through two nested PCRs of about 15 and 9 cycles. TCRdb re-called the 5' RACE reads; one entry per CDR3 protein, DNA not given. The clone table shows approximately 300,000 distinct CDR3 sequences, with the ten largest holding more than 4.5%. V is TRBV6-2 or TRBV6-3 and J is TRBJ2-2; without DNA, the TCRdb call of TRBD1 cannot be checked. The sequence derives from a human donor with ulcerative colitis or Crohn's disease, or a healthy co-twin of an affected twin (not recorded which). Sequenced sample: blood. This CDR3 reads CASSYRGQGGTGELFF.